This record looks at one TCR beta chain sequence and its context. Antigen unknown. PCR employed 60 Vbeta and 13 Jbeta primers. The assay was immunoSEQ multiplex PCR, and TCRdb's table has in-frame clones only and misses some. The table records some 34,000 clones, about 70% of them present only once. V was clipped by 4 bases and J by 6 bases; unmatched bases: 21. Germline CDR1 and CDR2: MNHEY and SMNVEV (reference sequence). The CDR3 totals 19 residues. This sample is part of a study of cytomegalovirus exposure and HLA in healthy donors. Study-level results: Apart from CMV serostatus, no immune exposure information was available. In a later analysis, at a false discovery rate of 0.05, approximately 16,000 TCR beta sequences matched HLA alleles. According to the study, 180 or so TCR beta chains were cytomegalovirus-associated. It was likely that a cluster of highly shared sequence variants was a sequencing artifact.

Sequencing was performed on PBMCs. The V call is TRBV27, the J call TRBJ2-3; TRBD1 agrees at 8 bases. The receptor's source is a man between 40 and 49 years old in good health and CMV-seropositive. CDR3 DNA sequence: TGTGCCAGCAGTTCGATACGTGCTTCCGGGACAGGAGGGGGGGATACGCAGTATTTT. Residues: CASSSIRASGTGGGDTQYF.